The source of this TCR beta chain is a study of regulatory T cells in long-lasting Graves disease. Time point given: newly diagnosed GD, antithyroid drugs for less than 3 months. TCR sequences were obtained from RNA taken from PBMCs. The germline V gene has CDR1 SGHTA and CDR2 FQGNSA. V was clipped by 7 bases and J by 8 bases; unmatched bases: 10. The CDR3 extends over 16 amino acids. CDR3 regions were amplified by Arm-PCR using iRepertoire HTBI primers to build TCR beta libraries. In TCRdb, the multiplex PCR reads were re-called with MiXCR into one record per CDR3 protein. The profile shows hundreds of thousands of distinct CDR3 sequences, 15% to 20% of them singletons. The sample was also reused in another study, on T cells in Graves' hyperthyroidism and ophthalmopathy.

The material was peripheral blood mononuclear cells (PBMCs), obtained at new diagnosis, from a patient treated with antithyroid drugs. The chain carries TRBV7-2 and TRBJ2-1, with TRBD2 matching 14 bases. This TCR came from a woman under 40 with Graves disease. CDR3: CASNPSGTSGSDEQFF. CDR3 bases: TGTGCCAGCAACCCGAGCGGGACTAGCGGGAGCGATGAGCAGTTCTTC.